These T cell receptor beta chains were read from a single sample in a study of cytomegalovirus exposure and HLA in healthy donors. Produced via immunoSEQ multiplex PCR; TCRdb's table is partial and in-frame only. The sample includes 220,000 or so clones, about 90% seen only once; the top ten take 0.85% to 1.2%. Material for sequencing was PBMCs. These receptors were taken from a woman between 18 and 29 years old in good health and CMV-seronegative. Both conserved end residues are part of each CDR3. D genes are given only for firm matches. The size of a clone is reported for some rows only, either as once, few or many, or as a class for expanded clones.

J gene,D gene,V gene,clone size,CDR3 protein,CDR3 DNA
TRBJ1-1,TRBD1,TRBV19,.,CASLQGGLTEAFF,TGTGCCAGTCTACAGGGGGGGCTCACTGAAGCTTTCTTT
TRBJ1-2,TRBD1,TRBV7-2,.,CASLLTGIHGYTF,TGTGCCAGTCTCCTGACAGGGATCCATGGCTACACCTTC
TRBJ1-1,TRBD1,TRBV11-2,.,CASSTERGLVAFF,TGTGCCAGCAGCACAGAAAGGGGGCTCGTAGCTTTCTTT
TRBJ2-1,TRBD2,TRBV7-3,.,CASSLTSGGYNEQFF,TGTGCCAGCAGCTTAACTAGCGGGGGATACAATGAGCAGTTCTTC
TRBJ2-7,.,TRBV19,.,CASRAGGTYEQYF,TGTGCCAGTAGGGCAGGAGGAACCTACGAGCAGTACTTC
TRBJ1-4,.,TRBV2,once,CASRATGGNEKLFF,TGTGCCAGCAGAGCGACAGGAGGTAATGAAAAACTGTTTTTT
TRBJ1-2,.,TRBV19,.,CASKEGRANYGYTF,TGTGCCAGTAAGGAGGGGAGAGCTAACTATGGCTACACCTTC
TRBJ2-3,.,TRBV4-1,once,CASSQEGAGATDTQYF,TGCGCCAGCAGCCAAGAGGGGGCGGGAGCCACAGATACGCAGTATTTT
TRBJ2-5,.,TRBV28,.,CASSISRTGDQETQYF,TGTGCCAGCAGCATTTCCCGGACGGGAGACCAAGAGACCCAGTACTTC
TRBJ1-1,.,TRBV29-1,.,CSVEGVPATQGAFF,TGCAGCGTTGAAGGTGTGCCGGCGACCCAGGGTGCTTTCTTT
TRBJ2-1,TRBD2,TRBV7-7,.,CASSSGKRLAGHPNEQFF,TGTGCTAGCAGCTCGGGTAAACGACTAGCGGGACATCCGAATGAGCAGTTCTTC
TRBJ2-7,TRBD1,TRBV15,.,CATSRGQGTYEQYF,TGTGCCACCAGCAGAGGACAGGGCACCTACGAGCAGTACTTC
TRBJ2-3,.,TRBV27,.,CASSLYGDTQYF,TGTGCCAGCAGTTTATACGGAGATACGCAGTATTTT
TRBJ2-7,TRBD2,TRBV5-4,.,CASSPAGGRAFVNYEQYF,TGTGCCAGCAGCCCCGCGGGGGGGAGAGCGTTTGTAAACTACGAGCAGTACTTC
TRBJ1-3,.,TRBV5-1,.,CASRADSRLFGNTIYF,TGCGCCAGCAGAGCAGACAGCCGTCTGTTTGGAAACACCATATATTTT
TRBJ2-7,TRBD2,TRBV19,.,CASSILAGGTYEQYF,TGTGCCAGTAGTATCCTAGCGGGAGGGACTTACGAGCAGTACTTC
TRBJ1-5,.,TRBV6-1,.,CASSESRMGGQPQHF,TGTGCCAGCAGTGAAAGCCGCATGGGAGGTCAGCCCCAGCATTTT
TRBJ2-5,TRBD2,TRBV5-4,once,CASSPGGFQETQYF,TGTGCCAGCAGCCCGGGGGGGTTTCAAGAGACCCAGTACTTC
TRBJ1-1,.,TRBV28,.,CASSARGVWTEAFF,TGTGCCAGCAGTGCAAGGGGTGTATGGACTGAAGCTTTCTTT
TRBJ2-1,.,TRBV5-1,.,CASSPRASTGFHEQFF,TGCGCCAGCAGCCCGAGAGCAAGTACAGGGTTCCATGAGCAGTTCTTC
TRBJ2-3,.,TRBV28,.,CASRMSGATDTQYF,TGTGCCAGCAGAATGTCAGGGGCCACAGATACGCAGTATTTT
TRBJ1-1,.,TRBV23-1,.,CASSLVAGRGTEAFF,TGCGCCAGCAGTCTTGTGGCAGGAAGGGGCACTGAAGCTTTCTTT
TRBJ1-2,.,TRBV7-9,.,CASSFGQNYGYTF,TGTGCCAGCAGCTTTGGACAGAACTATGGCTACACCTTC